The 29 T cell receptor beta chains presented below share a single source sample, sequenced in a study of T-cell reconstitution after alpha-beta-depleted transplantation in children. For TCRbeta, the library was prepared with unique molecular identifiers. Via MiXCR, TCRdb re-called the PCR reads, giving one row per CDR3 protein. The top ten hold just over 35% of the sample, which has roughly 570,000 distinct CDR3 sequences, over 25% seen once. Sequenced material: PBMCs, taken before TCRalphabeta/CD19-depleted stem cell transplant. The receptors originated from a boy under three years old with Wiskott-Aldrich syndrome, due to receive a stem cell transplant.

This chain connects TRBV12-3 or TRBV12-4 to TRBJ2-1; 14 positions agree with TRBD2. This CDR3 region has 17 residues. J was trimmed by 9 bases and V by 2 bases; bases with no gene match: 9. The CDR3 sequence: CASSLSGTSGRRGEQFF. CDR3 in DNA: TGTGCCAGCAGTTTATCGGGGACTAGCGGGAGAAGGGGTGAGCAGTTCTTC.

The chain links TRBV12-3 or TRBV12-4 to TRBJ2-1; D ambiguous. The CDR3 is 15 amino acids. Trimming pared 4 bases from V and 2 bases from J, leaving 12 bases between. DNA for the CDR3: TGTGCCAGCAGTTCGCGATACCGGACCTACAATGAGCAGTTCTTC. As protein: CASSSRYRTYNEQFF.

This clonotype turned up a few times. The chain has TRBV5-1 and TRBJ2-1, with D possibly matching TRBD1 (5 bases). Germline V lookup: CDR1 SGHRS, CDR2 YFSETQ. The CDR3 length is 15 residues. V shed 0 bases and J shed 0 bases, with 7 bases lying between them. The CDR3 region is CASSLVQASYNEQFF. CDR3 DNA: TGCGCCAGCAGCTTGGTACAGGCCTCCTACAATGAGCAGTTCTTC.

The chain employs TRBV6-1 and TRBJ2-3, with 9 bases aligning to TRBD2. Germline CDR1 and CDR2: MNHNS and SASEGT. The CDR3 length is 15 residues. V shed 6 bases, J shed 3 bases, and the junction held 7 bases outside the gene matches. The CDR3 coding sequence is TGTGCCAGCAGGAATAGCGGGAGTGGAACAGATACGCAGTATTTT. This sequence encodes CASRNSGSGTDTQYF.

The chain uses TRBV12-3 or TRBV12-4 and TRBJ2-1, with D possibly called TRBD1 or TRBD2 (5 bases each). Trimming removed 7 bases from V and 3 bases from J, with 13 bases in between. The CDR3 runs 14 residues. CDR3 amino acids: CASTPGRGYNEQFF. The CDR3 nucleotides read TGTGCCAGCACCCCGGGGCGCGGCTACAATGAGCAGTTCTTC.

This clonotype was counted only a few times. This chain connects TRBV15 to TRBJ2-1, with D possibly matching TRBD1 (6 bases). The CDR3 is 14 residues long. Germline V gene sequence: CDR1 LNHNV, CDR2 YYDKDF (reference sequence). V lost 6 bases and J lost 7, with 16 bases in between. This chain's CDR3 is CATSSQGWGNEQFF. In DNA form, the CDR3 reads TGTGCCACCAGTTCCCAGGGGTGGGGGAATGAGCAGTTCTTC.

The V gene is TRBV6-2 or TRBV6-3, the J gene TRBJ2-1; D remains ambiguous. V was cut by 0 bases and J by 8 bases, with 11 bases left in between. The CDR3 is made up of 14 amino acids. Looked up from germline, CDR1 is MNHEY and CDR2 is SVGEGT. For the CDR3, the DNA is TGTGCCAGCAGTTACTCGACCCCGTACGATGAGCAGTTCTTC. Amino acid sequence: CASSYSTPYDEQFF.

This clonotype was seen a handful of times. The chain has TRBV30 and TRBJ2-1, with 7 bases identical to TRBD1. V gave up 4 bases and J gave up 6 bases; unmatched junction bases: 15. Germline values: CDR1 GTSNPN, CDR2 SVGIG (reference sequence). The CDR3 is 16 residues long. The CDR3 nucleotides are TGTGCCTGGACACACAGGGGAGCTGAAAAATCCAATGAGCAGTTCTTC. This gives the protein CAWTHRGAEKSNEQFF.

This clonotype came up a few times. V is TRBV28 and J is TRBJ1-4; D is unresolved. CDR3 length: 11 residues. Germline V gene sequence: CDR1 MDHEN, CDR2 SYDVKM. Trimming removed 6 bases at V and 8 bases at J, with 7 bases between. CDR3 bases: TGTGCCAGCAGCCCATTCGAAAAACTGTTTTTT. It codes for CASSPFEKLFF.

The V gene is TRBV5-6, the J gene TRBJ2-5; TRBD1 aligns across 7 bases. The CDR3 covers 13 residues. CDR1 SGHDT and CDR2 YYEEEE come from the germline V gene. The junction had 5 bases not matched to a gene; V was cut back by 4 bases and J by 5 bases. DNA of the CDR3: TGTGCCAGCAGCATTACAGGGGCGGAGACCCAGTACTTC. Its translation: CASSITGAETQYF.

This clonotype has ten or more counts. The chain uses TRBV9 and TRBJ2-1, with 9 bases fitting TRBD2. This CDR3 has 15 residues. Trimming cost V 0 bases and J 5 bases; bases outside gene matches: 3. Germline V gene data show CDR1 as SGDLS and CDR2 as YYNGEE. CDR3 protein: CASSVGGGENNEQFF. The CDR3 DNA sequence: TGTGCCAGCAGCGTAGGCGGGGGGGAAAACAATGAGCAGTTCTTC.

The rearrangement links TRBV27 to TRBJ1-1; TRBD1 matches at 8 bases. The CDR3 loop spans 16 amino acids. J lost 6 bases, V lost 3 bases, and 12 bases had no gene match. Germline lookup yields CDR1 MNHEY and CDR2 SMNVEV (reference sequence). The CDR3 bases are TGTGCCAGCAGTTTGAGGCAGGGGGCGCTGGGGGCTGAAGCTTTCTTT. Residues: CASSLRQGALGAEAFF.

This clonotype was counted between two and nine times. V usage is TRBV5-1 and J usage is TRBJ2-1, with D hard to call. V gave up 0 bases and J gave up 6 bases, with 10 bases separating them. The CDR3 runs to 14 residues. Per the germline V gene, CDR1 is SGHRS and CDR2 is YFSETQ. The CDR3 DNA reads as TGCGCCAGCAGCTTGGCCGGAAGTTCCAATGAGCAGTTCTTC. Translation gives CASSLAGSSNEQFF.

There are a few counts of this clonotype. The rearrangement links TRBV5-1 to TRBJ2-3; D is unclear. CDR3 length: 15 residues. Deletions cut 1 base from V and 1 base from J, with 10 bases between. In germline, CDR1 is SGHRS, CDR2 YFSETQ. In DNA form, the CDR3 reads TGCGCCAGCAGCTTGAGTCTCCCCGGCACAGATACGCAGTATTTT. Translation: CASSLSLPGTDTQYF. Variable domain in full (rest from reference TRBV5-1 and TRBJ2-3): KAGVTQTPRYLIKTRGQQVTLSCSPISGHRSVSWYQQTPGQGLQFLFEYFSETQRNKGNFPGRFSGRQFSNSRSEMNVSTLELGDSALYLCASSLSLPGTDTQYFGPGTRLTVL.

This clonotype was recorded once. This sequence joins TRBV20-1 and TRBJ1-6; the D gene is possibly TRBD1 (6 bases). V was shortened by 0 bases and J by 5 bases, with 14 bases between the two germline ends. This CDR3 contains 16 residues. Germline assignment: CDR1 DFQATT and CDR2 SNEGSKA (reference sequence). The CDR3 spells CSAREGGGLDNSPLHF. The CDR3 DNA sequence: TGCAGTGCTAGAGAGGGAGGGGGTCTGGATAATTCACCCCTCCACTTT.

This chain links TRBV5-1 with TRBJ2-3, with 8 bases lining up with TRBD1. This CDR3 has 15 residues. V gave up 3 bases and J gave up 1 base; unmatched junction bases: 4. Germline V gene sequence: CDR1 SGHRS, CDR2 YFSETQ. The CDR3 protein is CASSWKTGGTDTQYF. CDR3 in DNA: TGCGCCAGCAGCTGGAAGACAGGGGGCACAGATACGCAGTATTTT.

This clonotype has only a few counts. The V gene is TRBV5-1, the J gene TRBJ1-4; D might be TRBD1 (5 bases). Trimming took 6 bases from V and 8 from J, leaving 14 bases between them. The CDR3 consists of 13 residues. Germline V lookup: CDR1 SGHRS, CDR2 YFSETQ. The CDR3: CASKEGPSEKLFF. The DNA for the CDR3 is TGCGCCAGCAAAGAGGGGCCCTCGGAAAAACTGTTTTTT.

This clonotype has a handful of counts. V usage is TRBV7-2 and J usage is TRBJ2-1; 7 bases are shared with TRBD1. Germline loops: CDR1 SGHTA, CDR2 FQGNSA. The trim removed 5 bases at V and 3 bases at J, leaving 4 bases unmatched. The CDR3 has 14 residues. The CDR3, as DNA: TGTGCCAGCAGCCGCGACAGGGTCTACAATGAGCAGTTCTTC. Protein product: CASSRDRVYNEQFF.

Only a few counts were recorded for this clonotype. The rearrangement uses TRBV5-1 and TRBJ1-2; D is unresolved. Trimming took 0 bases from V and 4 from J, leaving 10 bases between them. The CDR3 runs 14 residues. The V gene's germline CDR1 is SGHRS and CDR2 YFSETQ. The DNA of the CDR3 is TGCGCCAGCAGCTTGGAAGGACTGACCTATGGCTACACCTTC. Amino acids: CASSLEGLTYGYTF.

The genes are TRBV11-2 and TRBJ1-2; D perhaps matches TRBD1 (5 bases). CDR3 length: 13 residues. With 1 base removed from V and 8 bases from J, the gap between germline ends came to 11 bases. Germline V gives CDR1 SGHAT, CDR2 FQNNGV. The CDR3 DNA is TGTGCCAGCAGCTTAGTAGGGGAGGACGGCTACACCTTC. Its translation is CASSLVGEDGYTF.

This rearrangement joins TRBV7-3 to TRBJ2-5; D is possibly TRBD1 (5 bases). V was pared by 5 bases and J by 5 bases, with 12 bases between. In germline, CDR1 is SGHTA, CDR2 FQGTGA. The CDR3 spans 13 residues. The CDR3 is CASSPTAKETQYF. The CDR3 nucleotides read TGTGCCAGCAGCCCGACAGCTAAGGAGACCCAGTACTTC.

There are a few counts of this clonotype. V and J are TRBV9 and TRBJ2-1; 8 positions match TRBD2. Germline CDR1 is SGDLS and CDR2 is YYNGEE. Unmatched junction bases numbered 11, after V lost 4 bases and J lost 5 bases. CDR3 length: 16 residues. Here the CDR3 DNA reads TGTGCCAGCAGCCTATCGGGACTAGTAAGGAACAATGAGCAGTTCTTC. The encoded protein is CASSLSGLVRNNEQFF.

The chain carries TRBV7-2 and TRBJ2-7; perhaps TRBD2 as D (6 bases). The V gene's germline CDR1 is SGHTA and CDR2 FQGNSA. V was pared by 6 bases and J by 6 bases, with 12 bases between. The CDR3 consists of 12 residues. The CDR3 DNA follows: TGTGCCAGCAGTTACTCTAGCGTCGAGCAGTACTTC. Residues: CASSYSSVEQYF.

This chain links TRBV21-1 with TRBJ2-1; the DNA was not compared with TRBD2, the D call given in the table. TRBV21-1 is designated a pseudogene. The CDR3 has 15 amino acids. CDR3 region: CASSKGLAGENEQFF. CDR3 in DNA: TGTGCCAGCAGCAAGGGACTAGCGGGAGAAAATGAGCAGTTCTTC.

This clonotype was observed a handful of times. The V and J genes are TRBV20-1 and TRBJ2-7; 9 bases agree with TRBD1. The CDR3 length is 13 residues. Germline V gene lookup returns CDR1 DFQATT and CDR2 SNEGSKA (reference sequence). Trimming took 4 bases from V and 6 from J; bases not matched to a gene: 7. CDR3: CSATPGQGGEQYF. The DNA of the CDR3 is TGCAGTGCTACACCGGGACAGGGTGGCGAGCAGTACTTC.

To note about this clonotype: The junction does not match germline at one end; this may be a read error. The gene calls are TRBV6-6 and TRBJ2-5, with unresolved D. Germline-derived CDR1 and CDR2 are MNHNY and SVGAGI (reference sequence). The CDR3 sequence is 11 residues long. The CDR3 region is CASSGQGTQYF. DNA for the CDR3: TGTGCCAGCAGTGGTCAAGGGACCCAGTACTTC.

The gene calls are TRBV3-1 and TRBJ2-3, with D possibly matching TRBD2 (6 bases). Per germline, CDR1 LGHDT and CDR2 YNNKEL (reference sequence). The CDR3 contains 14 residues. The V gene lost 1 base and the J gene lost 6 bases, with 11 bases spanning the gap. The CDR3 DNA reads as TGTGCCAGCAGCCAAGGGCGGGATGTCGATACGCAGTATTTT. As protein: CASSQGRDVDTQYF.

This clonotype was seen more than once but under ten times. This sequence joins TRBV20-1 and TRBJ2-5; no clear D gene. Germline V gene sequence: CDR1 DFQATT, CDR2 SNEGSKA (reference sequence). The CDR3 runs to 15 residues. Trimming left V 4 bases short and J 3 bases short, with 18 bases between. The CDR3 is CSAMKLSQFKETQYF. Here the CDR3 DNA reads TGCAGTGCTATGAAACTATCTCAATTCAAAGAGACCCAGTACTTC.

The genes are TRBV29-1 and TRBJ2-1; D unresolved. Germline-derived CDR1 and CDR2 are SQVTM and ANQGSEA. V was trimmed by 2 bases and J by 2 bases, leaving 13 bases between them. The CDR3 has 15 amino acids. Here the CDR3 reads CSVENSCLTYNEQFF. For the CDR3, the DNA is TGCAGCGTTGAAAACTCTTGCCTTACCTACAATGAGCAGTTCTTC.